These 30 T cell receptor beta chains were all obtained from the same sample, sequenced in a study of human T cells and chemical hapten exposure. MiXCR was run by TCRdb on the RACE reads, yielding one entry per CDR3 protein. The data hold about 380,000 distinct CDR3 sequences, with less than 6.5% observed a single time. Regarding time point: pre-sensitization, week 0. Treatment meaning: therapeutic diphenylcyclopropenone sensitization with weekly scalp DPC. Sequencing was performed on whole blood, taken in connection with sensitization to the hapten diphenylcyclopropenone (DPC). These receptors all come from a woman aged 50 to 65 with alopecia areata. Some clones in this sample may be carry-over from other donors' samples.

J is TRBJ2-7 and V is TRBV21-1; the D call of TRBD1 is as the table states it, not checked on the DNA. TRBV21-1 is tagged as a pseudogene. CDR3 length: 15 amino acids. The CDR3 spells CASSSRTRDSYEQYF. The CDR3 DNA reads as TGTGCCAGCAGCTCCCGGACACGCGACTCCTACGAGCAGTACTTC.

This rearrangement joins TRBV20-1 to TRBJ2-5; the D is unclear. The CDR3 length is 13 residues. V gave up 6 bases and J gave up 1 base, with 12 bases separating them. Germline CDR1 and CDR2: DFQATT and SNEGSKA (reference sequence). The CDR3 DNA is TGCAGTGCCATAGAGGCAGTCCAAGAGACCCAGTACTTC. Amino acids: CSAIEAVQETQYF.

The V gene is TRBV6-1, the J gene TRBJ1-2; D ambiguous. V was trimmed by 3 bases and J by 0 bases, leaving 11 bases between them. This CDR3 has 15 amino acids. The germline CDR1 and CDR2 sequences are MNHNS and SASEGT. The CDR3 sequence: CASSDNPQTNYGYTF. The CDR3 DNA reads as TGTGCCAGCAGTGACAACCCACAGACTAACTATGGCTACACCTTC.

This chain connects TRBV5-5 to TRBJ2-3, with 8 nucleotides matching TRBD2. The CDR3 has 16 amino acids. Germline values: CDR1 SGHKS, CDR2 YYEKEE (reference sequence). The V and J ends lost 4 bases and 0 bases, in that order; junction bases with no gene match: 7. This CDR3 reads CASSRISGTSTDTQYF. DNA of the CDR3: TGTGCCAGCAGCAGGATTAGCGGGACTAGCACAGATACGCAGTATTTT.

This rearrangement joins TRBV7-8 to TRBJ1-4; the D is unclear. Deletions cut 3 bases from V and 5 bases from J, with 16 bases between. CDR1 is SGHVS and CDR2 is FQNEAQ in the germline V gene. The CDR3 covers 16 residues. CDR3 region: CASSFGRMGPNEKLFF. CDR3 nucleotide sequence: TGTGCCAGCAGCTTCGGACGGATGGGCCCCAATGAAAAACTGTTTTTT.

V is TRBV7-9 and J is TRBJ1-5, with a weak D call TRBD1 (5 bases). The CDR3 contains 14 residues. From germline, CDR1 is SEHNR and CDR2 FQNEAQ (reference sequence). The V end was cut by 5 bases, the J end by 4 bases, with 12 bases between. CDR3 sequence reads: CASSTGRLNQPQHF. CDR3 coding DNA: TGTGCCAGCAGCACGGGACGGCTGAATCAGCCCCAGCATTTT.

The chain carries TRBV20-1 and TRBJ2-5, with a tentative D call TRBD2 (5 bases). V lost 7 bases and J 4 bases, leaving 10 bases between the germline ends. There are 11 residues in the CDR3. CDR1 is DFQATT, CDR2 SNEGSKA, per germline (reference sequence). The CDR3 region has the DNA TGCAGTGTCCCCCGGGGAGAGACCCAGTACTTC. Its protein is CSVPRGETQYF.

This clonotype was detected only a few times. The genes are TRBV7-9 and TRBJ1-1; D is possibly TRBD1 (6 bases). The CDR3 extends over 14 amino acids. Deletions cut 5 bases from V and 5 bases from J, with 15 bases between. From germline, CDR1 is SEHNR and CDR2 FQNEAQ (reference sequence). CDR3 region: CASSPPGGGTEAFF. DNA for the CDR3: TGTGCCAGCAGCCCCCCGGGAGGGGGGACTGAAGCTTTCTTT.

The chain carries TRBV28 and TRBJ2-1, with a weak D call TRBD2 (6 bases). Germline V lookup: CDR1 MDHEN, CDR2 SYDVKM. Deletions cut 1 base from V and 6 bases from J, with 13 bases between. This CDR3 region has 15 residues. CDR3 bases: TGTGCCAGCAGTTTATTCGGAGGGCCGGTCAATGAGCAGTTCTTC. This translates into CASSLFGGPVNEQFF. Together with reference TRBV28 and TRBJ2-1, the CDR3 gives the full variable domain: DVKVTQSSRYLVKRTGEKVFLECVQDMDHENMFWYRQDPGLGLRLIYFSYDVKMKEKGDIPEGYSVSREKKERFSLILESASTNQTSMYLCASSLFGGPVNEQFFGPGTRLTVL.

The chain couples TRBV7-9 to TRBJ2-5; 10 bases match TRBD1. Germline V gives CDR1 SEHNR, CDR2 FQNEAQ (reference sequence). This CDR3 comprises 14 residues. With V trimmed by 5 bases and J by 3 bases, 3 bases remained unmatched. CDR3 amino acids: CASSPTGGEETQYF. The CDR3 DNA reads as TGTGCCAGCAGCCCGACAGGGGGCGAAGAGACCCAGTACTTC.

This clonotype was counted many times. V gene TRBV12-3 or TRBV12-4 combines with J gene TRBJ1-1; no clear D. V dropped 3 bases and J dropped 5 bases, with 13 bases sitting between them. The CDR3 has 14 residues. The CDR3 nucleotides are TGTGCCAGCAGTTTGGGAACTGCGAGAACTGAAGCTTTCTTT. This gives the protein CASSLGTARTEAFF.

V is TRBV15 and J is TRBJ2-1; the D gene is possibly TRBD2 (6 bases). Germline loops: CDR1 LNHNV, CDR2 YYDKDF (reference sequence). CDR3 length equals 16 residues. V lost 0 bases and J 3 bases, leaving 12 bases between the germline ends. Here the CDR3 DNA reads TGTGCCACCAGCAGAGAAGAGGTAGCGGTCTACAATGAGCAGTTCTTC. Its protein product is CATSREEVAVYNEQFF. Full variable domain (rest looked up from reference TRBV15 and TRBJ2-1): DAMVIQNPRYQVTQFGKPVTLSCSQTLNHNVMYWYQQKSSQAPKLLFHYYDKDFNNEADTPDNFQSRRPNTSFCFLDIRSPGLGDTAMYLCATSREEVAVYNEQFFGPGTRLTVL.

The V gene is TRBV20-1, the J gene TRBJ1-4; D is unresolved. CDR1 and CDR2 from the germline V gene are DFQATT and SNEGSKA (reference sequence). This CDR3 region has 15 residues. The germline V and J ends were trimmed by 5 bases and 7 bases, with 20 bases remaining between them. Here the CDR3 reads CSAPGPSLVSEKLFF. The CDR3 nucleotides are TGCAGTGCTCCAGGTCCATCACTAGTGAGTGAAAAACTGTTTTTT.

This clonotype has a single count. This clone may be a read error of a much larger clone one base away. V usage is TRBV27 and J usage is TRBJ1-1; D is undetermined. V lost 7 bases and J lost 1, with 16 bases in between. CDR1 and CDR2 from the germline V gene are MNHEY and SMNVEV (reference sequence). The CDR3 totals 15 residues. The CDR3 protein is CASTPFGSANTEAFF. The CDR3, as DNA: TGTGCCAGCACCCCGTTCGGCAGTGCGAACACTGAAGCTTTCTTT.

The chain links TRBV5-4 to TRBJ2-3; perhaps TRBD2 as D (7 bases). The germline gives CDR1 SGHNT, CDR2 YYREEE (reference sequence). V lost 4 bases to trimming and J lost 0 bases, with 15 bases between them. This CDR3 has 16 amino acids. For the CDR3, the DNA is TGTGCCAGCAGCGCGGGGGCAGGGGCTAGCACAGATACGCAGTATTTT. Its translation: CASSAGAGASTDTQYF.

The chain has TRBV11-2 and TRBJ2-3; maybe TRBD1 (5 bases). The CDR3 sequence is 15 residues long. V lost 0 bases to trimming and J lost 5 bases, with 12 bases between them. Germline CDR1 SGHAT, CDR2 FQNNGV. The chain's CDR3 is CASSLDKGYGDTQYF. DNA for the CDR3: TGTGCCAGCAGCTTAGATAAGGGGTACGGAGATACGCAGTATTTT. Supplemented by reference TRBV11-2 and TRBJ2-3, the full variable domain reads EAGVAQSPRYKIIEKRQSVAFWCNPISGHATLYWYQQILGQGPKLLIQFQNNGVVDDSQLPKDRFSAERLKGVDSTLKIQPAKLEDSAVYLCASSLDKGYGDTQYFGPGTRLTVL.

The table lists this clonotype with many counts. The V gene is TRBV9, the J gene TRBJ2-1, with 13 bases identical to TRBD2. This CDR3 has 15 amino acids. The V gene end was trimmed by 3 bases and the J gene end by 6 bases; junction bases not matched to a gene: 3. The germline V gene encodes CDR1 SGDLS and CDR2 YYNGEE. CDR3 bases: TGTGCCAGCAGCGCCGGGACTAGCGGGGCCAATGAGCAGTTCTTC. Protein: CASSAGTSGANEQFF.

In its sample, this clonotype was seen many times. The V gene is TRBV7-9, the J gene TRBJ2-4; D gene ambiguous. Germline CDR1 is SEHNR and CDR2 is FQNEAQ (reference sequence). Trimming stripped 2 bases from V and 5 bases from J, with 4 bases between. The CDR3 loop spans 12 amino acids. The CDR3: CASSLTENIQYF. As DNA, the CDR3 is TGTGCCAGCAGCTTAACGGAAAACATTCAGTACTTC.

In its sample, this clonotype was seen many times. J is TRBJ1-2 and V is TRBV11-1; D gene unclear. Germline loops: CDR1 SGHAT, CDR2 FQDESV (reference sequence). This CDR3 is built from 13 residues. Trimming shortened V by 2 bases and J by 6 bases, and 10 bases separated the two germline ends. As DNA, the CDR3 is TGTGCCAGCAGCTTAAGAGGGTCGGATGGCTACACCTTC. Protein product: CASSLRGSDGYTF.

Ten or more counts support this clonotype. The chain couples TRBV9 to TRBJ2-3; D is perhaps TRBD1 (5 bases). The CDR3 runs to 12 residues. Germline CDR1 is SGDLS and CDR2 is YYNGEE. Trimming pared 1 base from V and 6 bases from J, leaving 6 bases between. The CDR3 region is CASSVSGDTQYF. In DNA, the CDR3 is TGTGCCAGCAGCGTATCAGGGGATACGCAGTATTTT.

In its sample, this clonotype was seen many times. CDR3 loop: CASSLVGDGEQFF. In nucleotides, the CDR3 is TGTGCCAGCAGCTTAGTAGGGGATGGTGAGCAGTTCTTC. The rearrangement joins TRBV7-9 to TRBJ2-1; weak D call: TRBD1 (5 bases). Per germline, CDR1 SEHNR and CDR2 FQNEAQ (reference sequence). The V gene lost 1 base and the J gene lost 9 bases, with 10 bases spanning the gap. This CDR3 contains 13 residues. The complete variable domain, with remaining parts taken from reference TRBV7-9 and TRBJ2-1, reads DTGVSQNPRHKITKRGQNVTFRCDPISEHNRLYWYRQTLGQGPEFLTYFQNEAQLEKSRLLSDRFSAERPKGSFSTLEIQRTEQGDSAMYLCASSLVGDGEQFFGPGTRLTVL.

This clonotype has ten or more counts. The V gene is TRBV28, the J gene TRBJ2-5; TRBD1 matches at 9 bases. J was trimmed by 4 bases and V by 4 bases; bases with no gene match: 4. There are 14 residues in the CDR3. Germline V gene data show CDR1 as MDHEN and CDR2 as SYDVKM. In nucleotides, the CDR3 is TGTGCCAGCAGTTCGGACAGGGGAGGAGAGACCCAGTACTTC. It encodes CASSSDRGGETQYF.

The sample holds many counts of this clonotype. The chain links TRBV12-3 or TRBV12-4 to TRBJ2-1; TRBD2 aligns across 12 bases. Trimming at V came to 3 bases and at J to 9 bases, leaving 3 bases not matched to a gene. This CDR3 is built from 14 residues. As DNA, the CDR3 is TGTGCCAGCAGTTTTTTACTAGCGGGAGGTGAGCAGTTCTTC. Translated, it gives CASSFLLAGGEQFF.

This clonotype turned up a few times. The chain links TRBV20-1 to TRBJ2-7; 11 bases agree with TRBD2. Germline V gives CDR1 DFQATT, CDR2 SNEGSKA (reference sequence). The V segment lost 3 bases and the J segment 5 bases; nucleotides outside the gene matches: 3. There are 13 residues in the CDR3. The CDR3 here is CSARGLAADEQYF. The DNA for the CDR3 is TGCAGTGCTAGGGGACTAGCGGCTGACGAGCAGTACTTC.

This clonotype has a handful of counts. The V and J genes are TRBV29-1 and TRBJ2-7; 9 bases are shared with TRBD1. From germline, CDR1 is SQVTM and CDR2 ANQGSEA. V was pared by 4 bases and J by 5 bases, with 6 bases of the junction left unmatched. The CDR3 is 13 residues long. CDR3 residues: CSVGQQGAHEQYF. CDR3 bases: TGCAGCGTTGGTCAACAGGGGGCCCACGAGCAGTACTTC.

This clonotype showed up just a few times. This chain links TRBV12-3 or TRBV12-4 with TRBJ1-2; TRBD1 agrees at 10 bases. Unmatched junction bases numbered 5, after V lost 6 bases and J lost 4 bases. The CDR3 consists of 14 residues. CDR3 region: CASSRRQGAYGYTF. CDR3 coding DNA: TGTGCCAGCAGCAGACGACAGGGGGCCTATGGCTACACCTTC.

Ten or more counts support this clonotype. The V and J genes are TRBV4-1 and TRBJ1-5, with no clear D. CDR3 length: 15 amino acids. Deletions cut 0 bases from V and 5 bases from J, with 11 bases between. Germline V lookup: CDR1 MGHRA, CDR2 YSYEKL. The CDR3 region has the DNA TGCGCCAGCAGCCAAGAGGCCGGGAAGGATCAGCCCCAGCATTTT. This codes for CASSQEAGKDQPQHF.

In its sample, this clonotype was seen many times. This sequence joins TRBV4-2 and TRBJ2-1; perhaps TRBD2 as D (5 bases). The CDR3 length is 14 residues. Germline V gene lookup returns CDR1 LGHNA and CDR2 YNFKEQ. Trimming cost V 0 bases and J 7 bases, with 10 bases left between them. The CDR3 sequence is CASSQDTSGNEQFF. The DNA of the CDR3 is TGTGCCAGCAGCCAAGATACTAGTGGGAATGAGCAGTTCTTC.

This clonotype was counted between two and nine times. In DNA, the CDR3 is TGTGCCAGCAGCGTAGCTATTAAGACACCCAGCTCTGGGGCCAACGTCCTGACTTTC. It is translated as CASSVAIKTPSSGANVLTF. The V and J genes are TRBV9 and TRBJ2-6; D gene uncertain. V was cut by 0 bases and J by 0 bases, with 16 bases left in between. The germline CDR1 and CDR2 sequences are SGDLS and YYNGEE. This CDR3 has 19 residues. The full variable domain, with the rest looked up from reference TRBV9 and TRBJ2-6, is DSGVTQTPKHLITATGQRVTLRCSPRSGDLSVYWYQQSLDQGLQFLIQYYNGEERAKGNILERFSAQQFPDLHSELNLSSLELGDSALYFCASSVAIKTPSSGANVLTFGAGSRLTVL.

As to this clonotype: A read error may explain this, as a much larger clone is one base away. The genes are TRBV5-6 and TRBJ1-2, with D perhaps TRBD1 (6 bases). The CDR3 consists of 14 residues. CDR1 and CDR2 from the germline V gene are SGHDT and YYEEEE. CDR3 nucleotide sequence: TGTGCCAGCAGCCGACAGGACTCTAACTATGTCTACACCTTC. It translates to CASSRQDSNYVYTF.